Included here is one TCR beta chain sequence, with context. This sample was taken from a study of blood T cell repertoires in COVID-19. Across the whole study: From the United States, Italy and Spain came samples of acute and convalescent COVID-19. Sources were T cells, B-cell-depleted T cells, or PBMCs; the material itself was cDNA or gDNA.

In the authors' workflow: Researchers report that nucleated cell counts were estimated from reference gene primer amplification. Method: immunoSEQ multiplex PCR; TCRdb's copy keeps in-frame clones and lacks some. The D gene and trimming were derived from the DNA, and the V and J assignments and clone size from that table. The sample has 110,000 to 150,000 clones, about 77% seen once. V shed 0 bases and J shed 10 bases, with 6 bases lying between them. The CDR3 length is 11 residues. The V gene's germline CDR1 is SGHDT and CDR2 YYEEEE. This chain joins TRBV5-6 and TRBJ2-3; D ambiguous. The source is a man aged 55 to 70 with acute or convalescent COVID-19. The sample taken for sequencing was peripheral blood. This chain's CDR3 is CASSLESSQYF. In DNA form, the CDR3 reads TGTGCCAGCAGCTTGGAGAGTTCGCAGTATTTT.